Sequencing of this T cell receptor beta chain was carried out in a study of blood T cell repertoires in COVID-19 (dated by TCRdb to the early 2020s). Looking at the study overall: Collaborator samples came from the United States, Italy and Spain and covered acute and convalescent phases of COVID-19. The material from the prospective study consisted of cDNA or gDNA derived from T cells, B-cell-depleted T cells, or PBMCs. The dataset comprised deeply sampled blood TCRbeta repertoires from subjects exposed to, actively infected with, or recovered from COVID-19. A freely available public database, intended as a resource for researchers studying the immune response to SARS-CoV-2, is where the repertoires were released. Samples came from the ongoing ImmuneRACE study (first 160 participants) plus 1,254 subjects from 6 global collaborators. A de-identified subject ID, COVID-19 status, age in years and sex were almost always included in the sample metadata. Where available, HLA class I and class II types were taken from metadata supplied by the sample provider and were not determined by assay-based typing. Overall results and qualifications from the work: How much clinical and demographic metadata was included differed by source and by participant, and the metadata was provided uncurated.

TCRbeta CDR3 regions were amplified from genomic DNA by means of the immunoSEQ Assay, a bias-controlled multiplex PCR. The authors processed their data as follows. The number of nucleated cells in each sample was estimated from the amplification of reference gene primers within the assay. To quantify the absolute abundance of each unique TCRbeta CDR3 rearrangement, sequence reads were collapsed and filtered. For each sample, productive Simpson clonality was calculated by taking the square root of Simpson's diversity index across productive rearrangements. Entries here come from immuneACCESS through TCRdb and include only in-frame sequences with V and J called. Some clones fail to appear in such tables; in the studies checked, an unresolved V gene covers under half of the shortfall, and the cause of the remainder is unknown. The V and J calls and clone size come from that table; D and trimming were worked out from the DNA. The sample profile shows hundreds of thousands of clones; about 91% of them were found once. The ten most abundant clones make up about an eighth of the sample.

Collaborating institutions collected whole blood in K2EDTA tubes following their own protocols. For TCRbeta analysis, collaborators shipped samples in one of three forms: frozen whole blood, isolated PBMCs, or DNA extracted from either of those sample types. The CDR3 holds 15 amino acids from the cysteine to the phenylalanine. Just CDR3 DNA is preserved here, 45 bases in frame from base 1. The trim is 4 bases for V and 5 bases for J, with a gap of 14 bases between the germline ends. Per the germline V gene, MGHRA is the CDR1 and YSYEKL is the CDR2. As concerns this clone: Its antigen remains undetermined. Per-nucleotide qualities are absent, and no much larger clonotype sits a single base away.

Sequenced input: peripheral blood. The chain was built from TRBV4-1 and TRBJ1-4; the D gene cannot be named for sure. This clonotype was sampled from a woman aged 55-75 years with acute or convalescent COVID-19. Read as DNA, the sequence is TGCGCCAGCAGCCTCCTTAGGAGAGGGAATGAAAAACTGTTTTTT. This codes for CASSLLRRGNEKLFF.